This T cell receptor beta chain was found in a study of T-cell memory formation after mild COVID-19. Findings and caveats of the study: SARS-CoV-2 specificity was not confirmed for second-wave clones peaking on day 37.

A 5'RACE reaction primed in the constant segment made cDNA libraries of TCR alpha and TCR beta, and these carried sample barcodes and UMIs. MiXCR, applied by TCRdb to the 5' RACE reads, yields one record per CDR3 protein. The sample lists about 470,000 distinct CDR3 sequences, roughly 18% occurring once. The CDR3 has 11 residues. For this clonotype: Its matching antigen is unknown. At one boundary the junction diverges from the germline segment, which might be a read error.

The gene calls are TRBV12-3 or TRBV12-4 and TRBJ2-1, with D perhaps given as TRBD1 or TRBD2 (5 bases each). The specimen was PBMCs or a T cell subset sorted from them (not recorded which). This TCR came from an adult woman who had mild COVID-19 (a few samples of this study predate the infection). Cell type and time point are not known. CDR3 coding DNA: TGTGCCAGCAGGCTCCGGGACGTATCGGTCTTC. The encoded protein is CASRLRDVSVF.